Only a few counts were recorded for the clone carrying this T cell receptor beta chain. CDR1 is SGHRS, CDR2 YFSETQ, per germline. Trimming pared 7 bases from V and 11 bases from J, leaving 22 bases between. This CDR3 contains 14 residues. The sample originates from a study of blood T cell repertoires in COVID-19. Study as a whole: Researchers got acute and convalescent COVID-19 samples from the United States, Italy and Spain.

The table came from immunoSEQ multiplex PCR; TCRdb's copy has only in-frame clones and leaves some out. Altogether over 60,000 clones are present, around nine tenths being singletons, with the ten largest covering around 14%. This clonotype was obtained from a woman aged 55-70 years with acute or convalescent COVID-19. The chain carries TRBV5-1 and TRBJ1-5; the D gene is possibly TRBD1 (6 bases). Sample: peripheral blood. CDR3 nucleotide sequence: TGCGCCAGCTCTCCCGGACAGCCAGGGTCGGCCCAGCATTTT. As protein: CASSPGQPGSAQHF.